The 30 T cell receptor beta chains below all came from one sample that was sequenced in a study of cytomegalovirus exposure and HLA in healthy donors. Vbeta (60) and Jbeta (13) primers were used in the PCR. Libraries were prepared by immunoSEQ multiplex PCR; TCRdb keeps only in-frame clonotypes and omits some of them. The sample has 110,000 or so clones, approximately 74% seen once. Source material: PBMCs. These receptors all stem from a woman aged 45-59 years in good health and CMV-seropositive.

The chain is built from TRBV6-5 and TRBJ1-4; 8 bases agree with TRBD1. V trimming: 0 bases; J trimming: 7 bases; junction bases outside the gene matches: 1. Germline CDR1 MNHEY, CDR2 SVGAGI. This CDR3 is built from 14 residues. CDR3 bases: TGTGCCAGCAGTTACTCGGACAGGGCTGAAAAACTGTTTTTT. This gives the protein CASSYSDRAEKLFF.

V usage is TRBV28 and J usage is TRBJ2-7, with D perhaps TRBD2 (6 bases). V lost 7 bases, J lost 2 bases, and 12 bases lay in between. The CDR3 sequence is 13 residues long. CDR1 is MDHEN and CDR2 is SYDVKM in the germline V gene. The DNA for the CDR3 is TGTGCCAGCACCATGACGGGAGCCTACGAGCAGTACTTC. This encodes CASTMTGAYEQYF.

The chain joins TRBV6-5 to TRBJ1-2; 7 nucleotides match TRBD1. Trimming removed 2 bases from V and 4 bases from J; junction bases left unmatched: 7. The CDR3 is 15 amino acids. Germline assignment: CDR1 MNHEY and CDR2 SVGAGI. This CDR3 reads CASSYPRQGGYGYTF. CDR3 sequence (DNA): TGTGCCAGCAGTTACCCCCGACAGGGCGGCTATGGCTACACCTTC.

The chain recombines TRBV7-7 with TRBJ2-1, with 9 positions matching TRBD2. Germline V gene data show CDR1 as SSHAT and CDR2 as FNYEAQ (reference sequence). The CDR3 has 12 residues. The trim removed 5 bases at V and 9 bases at J, leaving 2 bases unmatched. The CDR3 region is CASSTREGEQFF. CDR3 sequence (DNA): TGTGCCAGCAGCACGCGGGAGGGTGAGCAGTTCTTC.

V is TRBV27 and J is TRBJ2-1; 11 positions agree with TRBD2. V lost 4 bases and J lost 9; bases outside the gene matches: 14. The CDR3 covers 17 residues. Germline assignment: CDR1 MNHEY and CDR2 SMNVEV (reference sequence). This CDR3 is CASSSTGTSGRGGEQFF. As DNA, the CDR3 is TGTGCCAGCAGTTCAACAGGTACTAGCGGGAGAGGCGGTGAGCAGTTCTTC.

This sequence joins TRBV29-1 and TRBJ2-7; D is uncertain. In germline, CDR1 is SQVTM, CDR2 ANQGSEA. The V end was cut by 4 bases, the J end by 2 bases, with 6 bases between. The CDR3 consists of 11 residues. The CDR3 loop reads CSVVQTYEQYF. The DNA for the CDR3 is TGCAGCGTTGTTCAGACCTACGAGCAGTACTTC.

This clone was recorded only once. The rearrangement uses TRBV9 and TRBJ2-3; D is perhaps TRBD2 (7 bases). The CDR3 is 14 residues long. Germline V gene data show CDR1 as SGDLS and CDR2 as YYNGEE. V gave up 2 bases and J gave up 6 bases, with 13 bases separating them. CDR3 sequence reads: CASSVAGAGDTQYF. CDR3 sequence (DNA): TGTGCCAGCAGCGTTGCGGGGGCGGGGGATACGCAGTATTTT.

The chain combines TRBV30 with TRBJ1-2; 11 bases line up with TRBD1. Unmatched junction bases numbered 10, after V lost 3 bases and J lost 7 bases. This CDR3 is 15 amino acids long. Germline V gives CDR1 GTSNPN, CDR2 SVGIG (reference sequence). As DNA, the CDR3 is TGTGCCTGGAGAAACGGACAGGGGGCCCTGGCTGGCTACACCTTC. It codes for CAWRNGQGALAGYTF.

The J gene is TRBJ1-2, the V gene TRBV18; 7 bases agree with TRBD1. The CDR3 contains 14 residues. J gave up 4 bases and V 4 bases, and 6 bases lay outside the gene matches. Germline V gene sequence: CDR1 KGHSH, CDR2 LQKENI. This CDR3 is CASSLGTVSYGYTF. The CDR3 nucleotides are TGTGCCAGCTCACTGGGGACAGTCTCCTATGGCTACACCTTC.

The chain employs TRBV5-1 and TRBJ2-1; a possible D gene is TRBD2 (6 bases). The CDR3 covers 14 residues. Germline lookup yields CDR1 SGHRS and CDR2 YFSETQ. The germline V and J ends were trimmed by 1 base and 7 bases, with 12 bases remaining between them. CDR3 sequence reads: CASSLMAGQNEQFF. In DNA, the CDR3 is TGCGCCAGCAGCTTGATGGCGGGGCAAAATGAGCAGTTCTTC.

This clone has just a few counts. This chain connects TRBV7-2 to TRBJ1-1; 9 nucleotides align to TRBD1. The CDR3 runs to 16 residues. Germline V lookup: CDR1 SGHTA, CDR2 FQGNSA. Losses at the gene ends were 5 bases for V and 5 bases for J; bases not matched to a gene: 12. CDR3 nucleotides: TGTGCCAGCAGCCCCACAAAACAGGGGGCAGGTACTGAAGCTTTCTTT. The encoded protein is CASSPTKQGAGTEAFF. Full variable domain (missing parts from reference TRBV7-2 and TRBJ1-1): GAGVSQSPSNKVTEKGKDVELRCDPISGHTALYWYRQSLGQGLEFLIYFQGNSAPDKSGLPSDRFSAERTGGSVSTLTIQRTQQEDSAVYLCASSPTKQGAGTEAFFGQGTRLTVV.

The chain uses TRBV7-9 and TRBJ2-7, with D possibly being TRBD1 (6 bases). With 5 bases removed from V and 0 bases from J, the gap between germline ends came to 14 bases. Germline loops: CDR1 SEHNR, CDR2 FQNEAQ (reference sequence). The CDR3 is made up of 15 amino acids. The CDR3 spells CASSRDDRNSYEQYF. The CDR3 DNA sequence: TGTGCCAGCAGCCGTGACGACAGGAACTCCTACGAGCAGTACTTC.

CDR3 sequence: CASSQVGGVRSPLHF. The CDR3 DNA sequence: TGCGCCAGCAGCCAAGTGGGAGGCGTGCGATCACCCCTCCACTTT. The chain couples TRBV4-3 to TRBJ1-6, with D unresolved. Germline CDR1 is LGHNA and CDR2 is YSLEER. V dropped 1 base and J dropped 10 bases, with 14 bases sitting between them. This CDR3 spans 15 amino acids.

The V call is TRBV7-6, the J call TRBJ2-7; D is possibly TRBD2 (6 bases). Germline V gene sequence: CDR1 SGHVS, CDR2 FNYEAQ. The CDR3 runs 14 residues. Trimming pared 1 base from V and 4 bases from J, leaving 11 bases between. CDR3 loop: CASSLGISGYEQYF. CDR3 coding DNA: TGTGCCAGCAGCTTAGGGATTAGCGGATACGAGCAGTACTTC. Looking up the rest from reference TRBV7-6 and TRBJ2-7 gives the full variable domain: GAGVSQSPRYKVTKRGQDVALRCDPISGHVSLYWYRQALGQGPEFLTYFNYEAQQDKSGLPNDRFSAERPEGSISTLTIQRTEQRDSAMYRCASSLGISGYEQYFGPGTRLTVT.

V and J are TRBV19 and TRBJ1-4, with D maybe TRBD1 (6 bases). CDR3 size: 15 residues. CDR1 is LNHDA, CDR2 SQIVND, per germline (reference sequence). The V end lost 6 bases, the J end lost 4 bases, and 15 bases lay between the germline ends. CDR3 sequence: CASRRSQGHNEKLFF. In nucleotides, the CDR3 is TGTGCCAGTAGGAGATCTCAGGGGCATAATGAAAAACTGTTTTTT.

The chain links TRBV30 to TRBJ1-2; D gene uncertain. Germline values: CDR1 GTSNPN, CDR2 SVGIG (reference sequence). V lost 2 bases, J lost 5 bases, and 9 bases lay in between. This CDR3 is built from 12 residues. This chain's CDR3 is CAWSLTKYGYTF. CDR3 nucleotides: TGTGCCTGGAGTCTTACAAAGTATGGCTACACCTTC.

CDR3 region: CASRPSDNNEQFF. The CDR3 nucleotides read TGTGCCAGCAGACCTTCCGACAACAATGAGCAGTTCTTC. The rearrangement uses TRBV28 and TRBJ2-1; D uncertain. The germline CDR1 and CDR2 sequences are MDHEN and SYDVKM. This CDR3 has 13 amino acids. V was pared by 6 bases and J by 5 bases, with 11 bases between.

The chain joins TRBV7-6 to TRBJ1-2; 8 bases match TRBD1. V was clipped by 5 bases and J by 8 bases; unmatched bases: 10. The CDR3 length is 14 residues. From germline, CDR1 is SGHVS and CDR2 FNYEAQ. CDR3: CASSPGDRGRGYTF. The CDR3 DNA sequence: TGTGCCAGCAGCCCCGGAGACAGGGGAAGGGGCTACACCTTC.

This chain connects TRBV2 to TRBJ2-5; no firm D call. V was clipped by 7 bases and J by 5 bases, with 8 bases between them. The CDR3 runs 11 residues. The germline V gene has CDR1 SNHLY and CDR2 FYNNEI. CDR3 sequence: CASTTGETQYF. The CDR3 DNA reads TGTGCCAGCACGACTGGGGAGACCCAGTACTTC.

The chain employs TRBV19 and TRBJ2-3, with 7 bases fitting TRBD2. The V segment lost 5 bases and the J segment 5 bases; nucleotides outside the gene matches: 4. The germline gives CDR1 LNHDA, CDR2 SQIVND (reference sequence). The CDR3 runs to 13 residues. The CDR3 sequence: CASSFGGGDTQYF. The CDR3 DNA reads as TGTGCCAGTAGTTTTGGGGGGGGAGATACGCAGTATTTT. Filled out from reference TRBV19 and TRBJ2-3, the complete variable domain reads DGGITQSPKYLFRKEGQNVTLSCEQNLNHDAMYWYRQDPGQGLRLIYYSQIVNDFQKGDIAEGYSVSREKKESFPLTVTSAQKNPTAFYLCASSFGGGDTQYFGPGTRLTVL.

This clone was found a few times. This sequence joins TRBV4-3 and TRBJ2-3; D ambiguous. CDR1 LGHNA and CDR2 YSLEER come from the germline V gene. This CDR3 contains 17 residues. V was trimmed by 0 bases and J by 2 bases, leaving 15 bases between them. The CDR3: CASSQDVLTPSTDTQYF. As DNA, the CDR3 is TGCGCCAGCAGCCAAGATGTCCTGACACCATCCACAGATACGCAGTATTTT.

The chain uses TRBV7-2 and TRBJ1-5; 9 nucleotides match TRBD1. The CDR3 has 15 residues. The germline V gene encodes CDR1 SGHTA and CDR2 FQGNSA. V lost 1 base and J lost 7; bases outside the gene matches: 5. CDR3 nucleotides: TGTGCCAGCAGCTTAGGGGTTACAGGGGGCCAGCCCCAGCATTTT. Translation: CASSLGVTGGQPQHF.

The chain recombines TRBV6-1 with TRBJ1-6; 7 bases map to TRBD1. Per germline, CDR1 MNHNS and CDR2 SASEGT. The CDR3 extends over 19 amino acids. After removal of 2 bases from V and 6 bases from J, the junction contained 16 bases not matched to a gene. DNA of the CDR3: TGTGCCAGCAGTGAAAGGTCCGGCTGGCAGGGGGTTTCTAATTCACCCCTCCACTTT. This gives the protein CASSERSGWQGVSNSPLHF.

V usage is TRBV18 and J usage is TRBJ1-2; 9 nucleotides match TRBD1. This CDR3 is 15 amino acids long. Germline V CDR1 and CDR2: KGHSH, LQKENI. The trim removed 3 bases at V and 3 bases at J, leaving 5 bases unmatched. This CDR3 reads CASSPGQGNYYGYTF. The CDR3, as DNA: TGTGCCAGCTCACCGGGACAGGGAAATTACTATGGCTACACCTTC.

This clone was detected only once. The rearrangement joins TRBV11-2 to TRBJ1-4; D not resolved. Germline values: CDR1 SGHAT, CDR2 FQNNGV. The CDR3 extends over 15 amino acids. The V gene lost 3 bases and the J gene lost 4 bases, with 12 bases spanning the gap. The CDR3 nucleotides are TGTGCCAGCAGCTTCGGGTACCACCGTAATGAAAAACTGTTTTTT. This encodes CASSFGYHRNEKLFF.

The chain carries TRBV28 and TRBJ2-7; 7 nucleotides match TRBD2. The germline V gene encodes CDR1 MDHEN and CDR2 SYDVKM. The CDR3 totals 12 residues. This CDR3 is CGVAGLSYEQYF. The CDR3 bases are TGTGGGGTAGCGGGCCTCTCCTACGAGCAGTACTTC.

This clone was observed a handful of times. This chain links TRBV11-1 with TRBJ2-5; perhaps TRBD2 as D (6 bases). This CDR3 is 14 amino acids long. Germline V lookup: CDR1 SGHAT, CDR2 FQDESV (reference sequence). The germline V and J ends were trimmed by 5 bases and 0 bases, with 10 bases remaining between them. The CDR3 sequence: CASSPGLHQETQYF. The CDR3 nucleotides read TGTGCCAGCAGCCCGGGACTGCACCAAGAGACCCAGTACTTC.

The chain links TRBV10-3 to TRBJ1-1; 11 bases map to TRBD1. J was trimmed by 0 bases and V by 6 bases; bases with no gene match: 6. The germline CDR1 and CDR2 sequences are ENHRY and SYGVKD. CDR3 length equals 16 residues. The CDR3 DNA reads as TGTGCCATCAGCCCGGGACAGGGGGATGTGAACACTGAAGCTTTCTTT. Protein product: CAISPGQGDVNTEAFF.

The chain links TRBV5-8 to TRBJ2-2; D might be TRBD1 (6 bases). Germline V gives CDR1 SGHTS, CDR2 YDEGEE. The CDR3 consists of 16 residues. The V and J ends lost 7 bases and 4 bases respectively, with 20 bases between them. The CDR3 DNA follows: TGTGCCAGCGCAATTGGACAGAACCGGATCACCGGGGAGCTGTTTTTT. Amino acids: CASAIGQNRITGELFF.

The chain carries TRBV6-5 and TRBJ1-1; D is undetermined. This CDR3 is 14 amino acids long. V was pared by 0 bases and J by 2 bases, with 7 bases between. Germline-derived CDR1 and CDR2 are MNHEY and SVGAGI. In DNA form, the CDR3 reads TGTGCCAGCAGTTACTCGCTAGGTAACACTGAAGCTTTCTTT. This gives the protein CASSYSLGNTEAFF.